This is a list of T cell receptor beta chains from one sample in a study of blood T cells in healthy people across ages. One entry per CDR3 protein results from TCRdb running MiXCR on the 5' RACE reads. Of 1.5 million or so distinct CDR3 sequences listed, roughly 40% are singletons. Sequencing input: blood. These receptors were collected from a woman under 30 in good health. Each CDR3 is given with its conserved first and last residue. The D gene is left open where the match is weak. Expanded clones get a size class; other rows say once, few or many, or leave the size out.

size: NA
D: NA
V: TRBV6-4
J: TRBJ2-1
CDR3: CASSDSRSNEQFF
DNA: TGTGCCAGCAGTGACTCGAGGAGCAATGAGCAGTTCTTC

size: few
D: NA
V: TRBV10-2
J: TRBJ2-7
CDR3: CASSEPGLTYEQYF
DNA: TGCGCCAGCAGTGAGCCGGGACTGACCTACGAGCAGTACTTC

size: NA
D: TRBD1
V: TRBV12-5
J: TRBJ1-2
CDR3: CASGLQGASCGYTF
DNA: TGTGCTAGTGGCCTACAGGGGGCAAGCTGTGGCTACACCTTC

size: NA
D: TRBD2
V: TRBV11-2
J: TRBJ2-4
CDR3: CASSLGGEGIQYF
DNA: TGTGCCAGCAGCTTAGGAGGGGAGGGCATTCAGTACTTC

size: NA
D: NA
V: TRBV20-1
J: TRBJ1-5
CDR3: CSARETANQPQHF
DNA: TGCAGTGCTAGAGAAACAGCCAATCAGCCCCAGCATTTT

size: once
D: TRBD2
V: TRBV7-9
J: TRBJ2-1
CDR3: CASSLKGLAGLNEQFF
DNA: TGTGCCAGCAGCTTAAAGGGACTAGCGGGACTCAATGAGCAGTTCTTC

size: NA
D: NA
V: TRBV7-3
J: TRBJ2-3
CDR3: CASSPSGSITRTDTQYF
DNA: TGTGCCAGCAGCCCCTCCGGGAGCATAACCCGCACAGATACGCAGTATTTT

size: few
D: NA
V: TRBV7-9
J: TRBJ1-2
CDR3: CASSSGGNGYTF
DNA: TGTGCCAGCAGCTCTGGGGGAAATGGCTACACCTTC

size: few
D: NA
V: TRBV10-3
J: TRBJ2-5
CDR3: CAISDSRTAPQETQYF
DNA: TGTGCCATCAGTGACTCCCGGACAGCCCCCCAAGAGACCCAGTACTTC

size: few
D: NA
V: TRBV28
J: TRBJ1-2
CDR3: CASSFVGGLNYGYTF
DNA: TGTGCCAGCAGTTTTGTAGGGGGTCTTAACTATGGCTACACCTTC

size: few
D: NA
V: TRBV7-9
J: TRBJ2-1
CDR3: CASSPSSRGEQFF
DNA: TGTGCCAGCAGCCCTTCGTCTCGGGGTGAGCAGTTCTTC

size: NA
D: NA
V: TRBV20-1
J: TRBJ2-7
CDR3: CSARVGRVDYEQYF
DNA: TGCAGTGCTAGAGTTGGTAGGGTAGACTACGAGCAGTACTTC

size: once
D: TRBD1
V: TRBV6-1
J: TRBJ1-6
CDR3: CASRPTRDRGVWSYNSPLHF
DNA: TGTGCCAGCAGGCCAACCCGGGACAGGGGAGTGTGGTCCTATAATTCACCCCTCCACTTT

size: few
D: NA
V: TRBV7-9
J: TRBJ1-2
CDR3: CASSLFGRDGVYTF
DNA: TGTGCCAGCAGCTTATTCGGCAGGGATGGGGTTTACACCTTC

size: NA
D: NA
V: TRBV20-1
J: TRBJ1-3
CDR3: CSARRQDSGNTIYF
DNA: TGCAGTGCACGAAGACAGGACTCTGGAAACACCATATATTTT

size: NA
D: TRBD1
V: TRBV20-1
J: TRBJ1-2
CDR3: CSALGQGHGYTF
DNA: TGCAGTGCCCTCGGACAGGGGCATGGCTACACCTTC

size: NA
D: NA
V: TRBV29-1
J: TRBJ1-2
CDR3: CSVEDGRGRGYTF
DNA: TGCAGCGTTGAGGATGGGAGGGGGAGAGGCTACACCTTC

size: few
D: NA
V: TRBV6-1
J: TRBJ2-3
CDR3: CASSQTSDGRSNSTDTQYF
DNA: TGTGCCAGCAGCCAAACATCCGACGGACGCTCGAATAGCACAGATACGCAGTATTTT

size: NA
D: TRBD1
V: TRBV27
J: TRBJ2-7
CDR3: CASSPLGQGAGEQYF
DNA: TGTGCCAGCAGTCCCCTCGGACAGGGGGCTGGCGAGCAGTACTTC

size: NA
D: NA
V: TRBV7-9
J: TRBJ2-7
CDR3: CASSYDYTSYEQYF
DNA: TGTGCCAGCAGCTACGACTACACCTCCTACGAGCAGTACTTC

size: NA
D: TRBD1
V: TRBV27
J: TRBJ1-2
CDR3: CASSPRTGVNYGYTF
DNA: TGTGCCAGCAGTCCCCGGACAGGGGTTAACTATGGCTACACCTTC

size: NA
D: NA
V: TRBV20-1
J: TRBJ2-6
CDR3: CSARVSQQGLSGANVLTF
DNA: TGCAGTGCTAGAGTTAGCCAGCAGGGACTCTCTGGGGCCAACGTCCTGACTTTC